These 11 T cell receptor beta chains were sequenced from one sample in a study of blood T cells in healthy people across ages. A second PCR, run for 7 to 11 cycles, used a sample-barcoded 5' primer plus a J-beta primer mix. TCRdb ran MiXCR on the 5' RACE reads and lists one entry per CDR3 protein. The sample consists of about 800,000 distinct CDR3 sequences, 25% of them appearing once. This sample also belongs to another study, concerning T cells of mothers and their children.

The sequencing sample was made of blood. The receptors were gathered from a boy between 10 and 17 years old in good health.

The rearrangement links TRBV12-3 or TRBV12-4 to TRBJ1-4; tentative D call: TRBD1 (6 bases). The CDR3 spans 14 residues. V gave up 6 bases and J gave up 8 bases, with 16 bases separating them. This chain's CDR3 is CASRPTGLQEKLFF. CDR3 coding DNA: TGTGCCAGCAGGCCGACAGGTTTACAGGAAAAACTGTTTTTT.

This clonotype was observed a few times. V gene TRBV10-3 combines with J gene TRBJ2-7, with D possibly matching TRBD1 (5 bases). Germline CDR1 and CDR2: ENHRY and SYGVKD. The V and J ends lost 8 bases and 0 bases respectively, with 11 bases between them. The length of the CDR3 is 13 residues. The CDR3 bases are TGTGCCATCGGAAGACAGCCCTCCTACGAGCAGTACTTC. Protein sequence: CAIGRQPSYEQYF.

This clonotype was found a few times. The chain joins TRBV7-2 to TRBJ2-4; 10 positions agree with TRBD1. The CDR3 is 16 residues long. The junction had 4 bases not matched to a gene; V was cut back by 0 bases and J by 5 bases. The germline V gene has CDR1 SGHTA and CDR2 FQGNSA. DNA for the CDR3: TGTGCCAGCAGCTTAGCCCTCGGGACAGGGGAAAACATTCAGTACTTC. Residues: CASSLALGTGENIQYF. Supplemented by reference TRBV7-2 and TRBJ2-4, the full variable domain reads GAGVSQSPSNKVTEKGKDVELRCDPISGHTALYWYRQSLGQGLEFLIYFQGNSAPDKSGLPSDRFSAERTGGSVSTLTIQRTQQEDSAVYLCASSLALGTGENIQYFGAGTRLSVL.

Concerning this clonotype: Just one base apart from a much larger clone, this may be a read error. The rearrangement uses TRBV28 and TRBJ2-5; possible D gene TRBD2, 6 bases. CDR3 size: 11 residues. With 7 bases removed from V and 4 bases from J, the gap between germline ends came to 7 bases. Germline values: CDR1 MDHEN, CDR2 SYDVKM. The CDR3: CASIGGETQYF. DNA for the CDR3: TGTGCCAGCATCGGGGGAGAGACCCAGTACTTC.

This clonotype was seen more than once but under ten times. The CDR3 loop reads CASSWGQGLFQETQYF. The CDR3 DNA is TGTGCCAGCAGTTGGGGACAGGGGTTGTTCCAAGAGACCCAGTACTTC. V is TRBV12-3 or TRBV12-4 and J is TRBJ2-5; 10 positions match TRBD1. This CDR3 has 16 amino acids. With 4 bases clipped from V and 1 base from J, the junction kept 6 bases outside the gene matches.

The chain has TRBV10-2 and TRBJ2-3; TRBD2 agrees at 11 bases. CDR3 length: 16 amino acids. The V and J ends lost 4 bases and 0 bases, in that order; junction bases with no gene match: 3. CDR1 is WSHSY and CDR2 is SAAADI in the germline V gene. CDR3 sequence: CASSVGTSGSTDTQYF. DNA of the CDR3: TGCGCCAGCAGTGTAGGGACTAGCGGAAGCACAGATACGCAGTATTTT.

V and J are TRBV4-3 and TRBJ1-1; 7 nucleotides line up with TRBD1. CDR3 size: 14 residues. The germline gives CDR1 LGHNA, CDR2 YSLEER. V trimming: 0 bases; J trimming: 5 bases; junction bases outside the gene matches: 3. CDR3 DNA: TGCGCCAGCAGCCAAGAACTGACAGGGACTGAAGCTTTCTTT. This encodes CASSQELTGTEAFF.

This chain joins TRBV21-1 and TRBJ2-6; the table's D call, TRBD1, has no DNA check behind it. TRBV21-1 is given as a pseudogene. This CDR3 is built from 19 residues. CDR3 residues: CATLLGWVRASSGANVLTF. The CDR3 nucleotides are TGTGCCACCCTGCTGGGGTGGGTCAGGGCAAGCTCTGGGGCCAACGTCCTGACTTTC.

V is TRBV4-3 and J is TRBJ2-3, with D tentatively TRBD2 (6 bases). Per the germline V gene, CDR1 is LGHNA and CDR2 is YSLEER. The CDR3 loop spans 15 amino acids. The V end lost 0 bases, the J end lost 8 bases, and 15 bases lay between the germline ends. The CDR3 spells CASSQDGGKGGTQYF. The CDR3 coding sequence is TGCGCCAGCAGCCAAGATGGCGGAAAGGGAGGTACGCAGTATTTT.

The chain links TRBV7-2 to TRBJ2-7; TRBD2 matches 14 bases. Trimming cost V 3 bases and J 0 bases; bases outside gene matches: 7. This CDR3 spans 18 amino acids. Germline V gene sequence: CDR1 SGHTA, CDR2 FQGNSA. CDR3 in DNA: TGTGCCAGCAGCTTCGACCGGGGACTAGCGGGGGCCTCCTACGAGCAGTACTTC. This translates into CASSFDRGLAGASYEQYF.

This clonotype was seen a handful of times. CDR3 in DNA: TGTGCCAGCAGACCCCCAGGGGGCACCTATGGCTACACCTTC. Translation gives CASRPPGGTYGYTF. The J gene is TRBJ1-2, the V gene TRBV6-6, with 8 bases lining up with TRBD1. Germline-derived CDR1 and CDR2 are MNHNY and SVGAGI (reference sequence). The V gene end was trimmed by 6 bases and the J gene end by 4 bases; junction bases not matched to a gene: 7. This CDR3 spans 14 amino acids.